This T cell receptor beta chain comes out of a study of T-cell reconstitution after alpha-beta-depleted transplantation in children (dated by TCRdb to the mid-2010s). Describing the broader study: Using TCR repertoire profiling, the study followed T-cell immune reconstitution in a quantitative way in children after TCRalphabeta/CD19-depleted allogeneic hematopoietic cell transplantation. The paper as a whole reports these results and caveats: Hyperexpanded clone frequencies declined over subsequent months; after one year, T-cell counts and TCRbeta diversity were mostly attributed to newly produced T cells. About two months after transplant, the apparently early recovery of alphabetaT-cell counts reportedly depended on just several hundred clones that had expanded rapidly and came from non-depleted graft cells. The high TCRbeta diversity at day 60 in some patients was ascribed to recipient T cells and intrathymic progenitors that had survived conditioning.

From the cysteine through the phenylalanine, the CDR3 covers 12 amino acids. CDR3 DNA is the only sequence kept; it has 36 bases, read in frame from the first base. V and J lose 8 bases and 6 bases, and a span of 11 bases separates them. Sequences KGHSH (CDR1) and LQKENI (CDR2) are obtained from the germline V gene. This clonotype was recorded many times. Its antigen target is currently unknown. Per-base quality was not reported, and no clone a single base away is much larger than it. What the treatment or condition label conveys for this sample: allogeneic hematopoietic cell transplantation with graft depleted of TCRalphabeta T cells and CD19 B cells. TCRalphabeta/CD19-depleted allogeneic hematopoietic cell grafts were given to the transplant recipients, all of whom were children. Library generation was performed with PCR. Sequenced using an Illumina HiSeq 2500. TCR library preparation used molecular barcoding, with unique molecular identifiers applied to normalize quantification of the TCRbeta repertoire. The public reads were reprocessed in TCRdb via fastp at Q25 and MiXCR, keeping in-frame beta chains. A single entry per CDR3 protein holds the most common genes and DNA from its merged rows. This sample gives about 580,000 distinct CDR3 sequences in total; more than 20% of them show up just once. 14% of the sample is taken by the ten largest.

The source is a boy younger than two who had a stem cell transplant for acute myeloid leukemia, so the T cells may come from the graft donor. The sequence links TRBV18 to TRBJ2-1; matching of 6 bases hints at TRBD1 as the D gene. The sequencing here drew on PBMCs, mostly from graft donor cells, taken 360 days after TCRalphabeta/CD19-depleted stem cell transplant. The nucleotides read TGTGCCAGCAGCCCGGACAGCAATGAGCAGTTCTTC. It is translated as CASSPDSNEQFF.